The entry below describes one TCR beta chain. The antigen is undetermined. The CDR3 end shows no conserved phenylalanine or tryptophan, and so a read error is likely. Researchers took RNA transcripts and amplified the TCR beta CDR3 regions from them. First-round RT-PCR of the TCR CDR3 relied on the HTBI primer set. Each CDR3 protein is one row after TCRdb ran MiXCR on the multiplex PCR reads. The sample records some 350,000 distinct CDR3 sequences, approximately 14% being singletons. The data stem from a study of T cells in Graves' hyperthyroidism and ophthalmopathy. The CDR3 spans 15 residues. With 10 bases clipped from V and 4 bases from J, the junction kept 9 bases outside the gene matches. CDR1 and CDR2 (germline): WNHNN, SYGVQD (reference sequence). General study points: The model forecast ophthalmopathy, anticipating it by a median roughly 6.3 months before onset.

The sequence came from a woman between 18 and 29 years old with Graves' hyperthyroidism that later progressed to Graves' ophthalmopathy. V usage is TRBV10-1 and J usage is TRBJ2-3; TRBD2 aligns across 12 bases. Sequences were obtained from blood. CDR3 in amino acids: CANQLAGGFADTQYS. The CDR3 DNA is TGCGCCAACCAACTAGCGGGAGGATTCGCAGATACGCAGTATTCT.